A single sample gave rise to the 12 T cell receptor beta chains below, sequenced in a study of blood T cell repertoires in COVID-19 (dated by TCRdb to between 2020 and 2021). Preparation of the library involved the immunoSEQ multiplex PCR assay. In its TCRdb copy, this immuneACCESS table keeps in-frame sequences only and misses some clones. Where compared with another copy, unresolved V genes explain less than half of these, and the others have no known cause. This sample comprises approximately 120,000 clones, roughly 72% of them detected only once. The ten biggest clones cover approximately 5.9% of the sample. The sample taken for sequencing was peripheral blood. All receptors come from an elderly man with COVID-19, enrolled during active disease.

The rearrangement joins TRBV18 to TRBJ2-2; 15 bases are shared with TRBD2. Trimming removed 3 bases from V and 5 bases from J; junction bases left unmatched: 4. CDR1 KGHSH and CDR2 LQKENI come from the germline V gene. The CDR3 contains 17 residues. The CDR3 region has the DNA TGTGCCAGCTCACCCCAGGGACTAGCGGGAGGAACCGGGGAGCTGTTTTTT. Translated, it gives CASSPQGLAGGTGELFF. The full variable domain, completed using reference TRBV18 and TRBJ2-2, is NAGVMQNPRHLVRRRGQEARLRCSPMKGHSHVYWYRQLPEEGLKFMVYLQKENIIDESGMPKERFSAEFPKEGPSILRIQQVVRGDSAAYFCASSPQGLAGGTGELFFGEGSRLTVL.

The chain links TRBV23-1 to TRBJ2-1; TRBD2 matches at 7 bases. TRBV23-1 is annotated as an ORF whose role is uncertain. The CDR3 runs 14 residues. The ends lost 3 bases at V and 3 bases at J; junction bases unmatched: 2. The CDR3 loop is CASSHGRFYNEQFF. CDR3 nucleotides: TGCGCCAGCAGTCACGGGAGGTTCTACAATGAGCAGTTCTTC.

This clone showed up just once. This chain links TRBV5-1 with TRBJ2-1, with 10 nucleotides matching TRBD2. V lost 0 bases and J lost 1; bases outside the gene matches: 4. The length of the CDR3 is 17 residues. Germline lookup yields CDR1 SGHRS and CDR2 YFSETQ. CDR3 region: CASSLGGLARSYNEQFF. DNA of the CDR3: TGCGCCAGCAGCTTGGGGGGACTAGCGAGGTCCTACAATGAGCAGTTCTTC.

The rearrangement joins TRBV18 to TRBJ1-1; 8 nucleotides align to TRBD1. Losses at the gene ends were 5 bases for V and 1 base for J; bases not matched to a gene: 3. This CDR3 region has 14 residues. Per the germline V gene, CDR1 is KGHSH and CDR2 is LQKENI. CDR3 sequence reads: CASSAGQANTEAFF. In DNA form, the CDR3 reads TGTGCCAGCTCAGCGGGACAGGCGAACACTGAAGCTTTCTTT.

This clone has just a few counts. The J gene is TRBJ1-2, the V gene TRBV6-5; TRBD1 agrees at 7 bases. CDR1 is MNHEY, CDR2 SVGAGI, per germline. The CDR3 runs to 16 residues. The trim removed 3 bases at V and 7 bases at J, leaving 14 bases unmatched. The CDR3 is CASSYWGLDREFGYTF. DNA for the CDR3: TGTGCCAGCAGTTATTGGGGCTTAGACAGGGAGTTTGGCTACACCTTC.

The chain links TRBV9 to TRBJ2-5; TRBD2 might be the D (6 bases). V gave up 3 bases and J gave up 2 bases, with 23 bases separating them. The CDR3 is made up of 18 amino acids. Germline V gives CDR1 SGDLS, CDR2 YYNGEE. This CDR3 is CASSGGPDLTSLQETQYF. The CDR3 DNA follows: TGTGCCAGCAGCGGAGGACCCGACCTGACTAGTCTACAAGAGACCCAGTACTTC.

The chain uses TRBV10-3 and TRBJ2-3; D is perhaps TRBD1 (8 bases). CDR3 length: 20 residues. Germline V gene data show CDR1 as ENHRY and CDR2 as SYGVKD. V lost 2 bases and J 0 bases, leaving 24 bases between the germline ends. CDR3 protein: CAISEPTGTGGRVSTDTQYF. CDR3 bases: TGTGCCATCAGTGAGCCAACCGGGACAGGAGGGAGGGTAAGCACAGATACGCAGTATTTT.

This clone occurred once. The chain links TRBV5-4 to TRBJ1-2; the D is unclear. Germline V gives CDR1 SGHNT, CDR2 YYREEE (reference sequence). The CDR3 loop spans 14 amino acids. The V gene lost 4 bases and the J gene lost 2 bases, with 12 bases spanning the gap. Here the CDR3 DNA reads TGTGCCAGCAGCGCCGGGTATGAGAACTATGGCTACACCTTC. Its translation is CASSAGYENYGYTF.

This clone was recorded once. The genes are TRBV9 and TRBJ2-3, with 11 positions matching TRBD2. V was clipped by 4 bases and J by 0 bases; unmatched bases: 4. Germline V lookup: CDR1 SGDLS, CDR2 YYNGEE. The CDR3 has 16 amino acids. CDR3 region: CASSLGLADSTDTQYF. The CDR3 DNA sequence: TGTGCCAGCAGCTTGGGACTAGCGGATAGCACAGATACGCAGTATTTT.

This sequence joins TRBV29-1 and TRBJ2-1, with TRBD2 matching 10 bases. Germline CDR1 is SQVTM and CDR2 is ANQGSEA. Trimming took 6 bases from V and 5 from J; bases not matched to a gene: 13. CDR3 size: 16 residues. CDR3 region: CSVGGGASGSDNEQFF. The CDR3 bases are TGCAGCGTAGGTGGGGGGGCTAGCGGGAGCGACAATGAGCAGTTCTTC.

Only one count was recorded for this clone. This chain joins TRBV5-3 and TRBJ2-1; TRBD2 aligns across 11 bases. Being an ORF, TRBV5-3 has a function that is uncertain. The CDR3 sequence is 23 residues long. V lost 0 bases and J lost 5; bases outside the gene matches: 25. The DNA for the CDR3 is TGTGCCAGAAGCTTGGTGGGACAACTAGCGGGAGACGCCCAACCGAAGAGGAACAATGAGCAGTTCTTC. Its translation is CARSLVGQLAGDAQPKRNNEQFF.

This chain links TRBV7-9 with TRBJ1-2; 8 bases map to TRBD1. The CDR3 loop spans 14 amino acids. Per the germline V gene, CDR1 is SEHNR and CDR2 is FQNEAQ (reference sequence). The V and J ends lost 3 bases and 6 bases, in that order; junction bases with no gene match: 6. CDR3 coding DNA: TGTGCCAGCAGCTTTCCGGACAGGGTAGATGGCTACACCTTC. Protein sequence: CASSFPDRVDGYTF.